A selection of T cell receptor beta chains follows, all from one sample in a study of blood T cell repertoires in COVID-19. Generated by immunoSEQ multiplex PCR, the TCRdb table keeps only in-frame clones and is missing some. Of approximately 110,000 clones listed, more than 75% are singletons. Sequenced: peripheral blood. These receptors originate from a man between 65 and 79 years old with acute or convalescent COVID-19. The CDR3 runs from the conserved cysteine through the conserved F or W. The D gene is left open where the match is weak. Clone size is given for some rows only: seen once, a few or many times, or a class if the clone is expanded.

clone_size | j_call | d_call | v_call | cdr3_length | cdr3_nt | cdr3_aa
- | TRBJ2-7 | - | TRBV29-1 | 13 | TGCAGCGTTGGGTCCGCTAGCACCTACGAGCAGTACTTC | CSVGSASTYEQYF
- | TRBJ1-2 | - | TRBV19 | 15 | TGTGCCAGTATCCCCCTCGAACATGAAAACTATGGCTACACCTTC | CASIPLEHENYGYTF
- | TRBJ2-7 | - | TRBV1 | 16 | TGCACCAGCAGCCTAACCATGACAGGGGGCTCGTACGAGCAGTACTTC | CTSSLTMTGGSYEQYF
- | TRBJ1-2 | TRBD1 | TRBV3-1/TRBV3-2 | 14 | TGTGCCAGCAGCCAAGGGACAGGGACCTATGGCTACACCTTC | CASSQGTGTYGYTF
- | TRBJ2-3 | - | TRBV11-3 | 16 | TGTGCCAGCAGCTGGGGCGGGGTAGGCGGTCGAGATACGCAGTATTTT | CASSWGGVGGRDTQYF
- | TRBJ1-4 | - | TRBV5-1 | 14 | TGCGCCAGCAGCTTAGGGCAGGGAAACGAAAAACTGTTTTTT | CASSLGQGNEKLFF
- | TRBJ1-5 | - | TRBV2 | 15 | TGTGCCAGCGGGGGACGGCGGGGAAGCAATCAGCCCCAGCATTTT | CASGGRRGSNQPQHF
- | TRBJ2-1 | - | TRBV28 | 15 | TGTGCCAGCAGTTTTCGGGTTTCGACCTACAATGAGCAGTTCTTC | CASSFRVSTYNEQFF
once | TRBJ2-1 | TRBD2 | TRBV7-3 | 16 | TGTGCCAGCAGCTCAGCCGGGACTAGCGCCTACAATGAGCAGTTCTTC | CASSSAGTSAYNEQFF
- | TRBJ2-6 | - | TRBV15 | 15 | TGTGCCACCAGCAGAGTCCGCTCTGGGGCCAACGTCCTGACTTTC | CATSRVRSGANVLTF
- | TRBJ2-7 | TRBD1 | TRBV24-1 | 15 | TGTGCCACCAGTGGTGGGACAGTCGGAGATTACGAGCAGTACTTC | CATSGGTVGDYEQYF
- | TRBJ2-2 | - | TRBV29-1 | 13 | TGCAGCGTTCGCGCAGGGGCGACCGGGGAGCTGTTTTTT | CSVRAGATGELFF
- | TRBJ1-2 | - | TRBV7-8 | 14 | TGTGCCAGCAGCTTAGACAGGGTCGGCTATGGCTACACCTTC | CASSLDRVGYGYTF
- | TRBJ2-3 | - | TRBV21-1 | 16 | TGTGCCAGCAGCAAACCGGGGACAGGATCTGGCGATACGCAGTATTTT | CASSKPGTGSGDTQYF
once | TRBJ1-2 | TRBD1 | TRBV5-4 | 15 | TGTGCCAGCAGCTCGGGACAGCGATTAAACTATGGCTACACCTTC | CASSSGQRLNYGYTF
- | TRBJ1-2 | - | TRBV30 | 13 | TGTGCCTGGGGGGACACCCCGGCGAGGGGCTACACCTTC | CAWGDTPARGYTF
once | TRBJ1-1 | - | TRBV11-3 | 13 | TGTGCCAGCAGCTTAGATCAGAACACTGAAGCTTTCTTT | CASSLDQNTEAFF
once | TRBJ2-1 | TRBD2 | TRBV3-1/TRBV3-2 | 15 | TGTGCCAGCAGCTCCCGGACTAGCGGCTACAATGAGCAGTTCTTC | CASSSRTSGYNEQFF
- | TRBJ2-2 | TRBD1 | TRBV5-1 | 16 | TGCGCCAGCAGATCGGGACAGGGGAAGAGCGCCGGGGAGCTGTTTTTT | CASRSGQGKSAGELFF
- | TRBJ2-1 | - | TRBV23-1 | 16 | TGCGCCAGCAGTCAATACGATCAGGACAAAAATTTTTGGCAGTTCTTC | CASSQYDQDKNFWQFF
- | TRBJ2-5 | TRBD2 | TRBV4-1 | 17 | TGCGCCAGCAGCCACTTCCAGCGGGAGGGCCCGCAAGAGACCCAGTACTTC | CASSHFQREGPQETQYF
few | TRBJ2-1 | - | TRBV18 | 16 | TGTGCCAGCTCCCTCGGGGTAGCCCTCTCCTACAATGAGCAGTTCTTC | CASSLGVALSYNEQFF
few | TRBJ2-7 | - | TRBV2 | 12 | TGTGCCAGCAGTGGGCAAGCCTACGAGCAGTACTTC | CASSGQAYEQYF
few | TRBJ1-1 | TRBD1 | TRBV13 | 15 | TGTGCCAGCAGTCCGAGACAGGGGCAGAACACTGAAGCTTTCTTT | CASSPRQGQNTEAFF
- | TRBJ1-1 | TRBD1 | TRBV3-1/TRBV3-2 | 14 | TGTGCCAGCAGCACGACAGGGGCGAACACTGAAGCTTTCTTT | CASSTTGANTEAFF
- | TRBJ2-7 | - | TRBV9 | 15 | TGTGCCAGCAGCGTTTCTGGGACACAGCTCTACGAGCAGTACTTC | CASSVSGTQLYEQYF
- | TRBJ2-3 | TRBD2 | TRBV9 | 17 | TGTGCCAGCACCTCTCCGGACGGGGGGGCGAAATCAGATACGCAGTATTTT | CASTSPDGGAKSDTQYF
- | TRBJ2-5 | - | TRBV6-5 | 13 | TGTGCCACCCAGGGCGGTTGGTCGGAGACCCAGTACTTC | CATQGGWSETQYF
- | TRBJ2-7 | - | TRBV7-8 | 13 | TGTGCCAGCAGCTTAGCTGTAACCTACGAGCAGTACTTC | CASSLAVTYEQYF
- | TRBJ2-1 | TRBD2 | TRBV7-3 | 16 | TGTGCCAGCAGCTTATTGGGACTAGCGGGAAACAATGAGCAGTTCTTC | CASSLLGLAGNNEQFF
- | TRBJ2-1 | - | TRBV5-1 | 15 | TGCGCCAGCAGCTTTGGCAGGGGATCCTACAATGAGCAGTTCTTC | CASSFGRGSYNEQFF
- | TRBJ1-1 | TRBD1 | TRBV7-9 | 18 | TGTGCCAGCAGCCTAAGCTCCGGGACAGGGGGCCTGAACACTGAAGCTTTCTTT | CASSLSSGTGGLNTEAFF
- | TRBJ1-3 | TRBD1 | TRBV5-1 | 15 | TGCGCCAGCAGCCCCGAAGGACAGGGAGGAAACACCATATATTTT | CASSPEGQGGNTIYF
- | TRBJ1-4 | - | TRBV5-4 | 16 | TGTGCCAGCAGCCCCAACTCGGGGGCGGGGGGCGAAAAACTGTTTTTT | CASSPNSGAGGEKLFF
- | TRBJ2-7 | - | TRBV19 | 13 | TGTGCCAGTAGTATGTCGGGGACCTACGAGCAGTACTTC | CASSMSGTYEQYF
- | TRBJ2-7 | - | TRBV27 | 15 | TGTGCCAGCAGTGATCTCCGGGACATTTACTCCGAGCAGTACTTC | CASSDLRDIYSEQYF
- | TRBJ1-5 | - | TRBV28 | 15 | TGTGCCAGCAGTTTAACGGGGTACGTCAATCAGCCCCAGCATTTT | CASSLTGYVNQPQHF
few | TRBJ2-7 | TRBD1 | TRBV5-1 | 14 | TGCGCCAGCAGCTTGGTGACAGGGAACTACGAGCAGTACTTC | CASSLVTGNYEQYF
- | TRBJ1-6 | - | TRBV5-6 | 16 | TGTGCCAGCAGCCCACGGACAGCATCGTGGGATTCACCCCTCCACTTT | CASSPRTASWDSPLHF
- | TRBJ2-4 | - | TRBV30 | 17 | TGTGCCTGGAGTGTACAAAGTCCCCACAGGGCACAAAACATTCAGTACTTC | CAWSVQSPHRAQNIQYF
- | TRBJ1-2 | TRBD1 | TRBV19 | 13 | TGTGCCAGTATTCGGACAGGGGCTGGTGGCTACACCTTC | CASIRTGAGGYTF
- | TRBJ2-7 | TRBD2 | TRBV5-1 | 15 | TGCGCCAGCAGCTTAGAGGGCGGGGGGAACTACGAGCAGTACTTC | CASSLEGGGNYEQYF
- | TRBJ2-1 | - | TRBV30 | 11 | TGTGCCTGGAGTTCCGTTAATGAGCAGTTCTTC | CAWSSVNEQFF
- | TRBJ1-1 | - | TRBV30 | 15 | TGTGCCTCCCAACCGCCGGGACTGATGAACACTGAAGCTTTCTTT | CASQPPGLMNTEAFF
once | TRBJ2-7 | TRBD1 | TRBV29-1 | 11 | TGCAGCGCAGACCGGGACAGGGAAAAGTACTTC | CSADRDREKYF
- | TRBJ1-1 | TRBD1 | TRBV5-1 | 15 | TGCGCCAGCAGCGGGGGACAGGGGGCGCAGATTGAAGCTTTCTTT | CASSGGQGAQIEAFF
once | TRBJ2-7 | - | TRBV6-6 | 14 | TGTGCCAGTCTGCCCGGGGGTTTTCGCTACGAGCAGTACTTC | CASLPGGFRYEQYF
- | TRBJ2-2 | TRBD1 | TRBV3-1/TRBV3-2 | 14 | TGTGCCAGCAGCCAAGACGCGGACAGGGGGGAGCTGTTTTTT | CASSQDADRGELFF
- | TRBJ2-2 | - | TRBV5-1 | 15 | TGCGCCAGCAGCTTGGGCACAGGGGGGACTAGGGAGCTGTTTTTT | CASSLGTGGTRELFF
- | TRBJ1-5 | TRBD1 | TRBV5-1 | 16 | TGCGCCAGCAGCTTAGGGGGGACAGGGTCCGGACAGCCCCAGCATTTT | CASSLGGTGSGQPQHF
- | TRBJ2-1 | - | TRBV11-2 | 13 | TGTGCCAGCAGCCTTACGGGTGACAATGAGCAGTTCTTC | CASSLTGDNEQFF
- | TRBJ2-6 | - | TRBV2 | 13 | TGTGCTGGGCTCCTCTCTGGGGCCAACGTCCTGACTTTC | CAGLLSGANVLTF
few | TRBJ1-1 | - | TRBV19 | 13 | TGTGCCAGTAGTCCCCGACGGGAGACTGAAGCTTTCTTT | CASSPRRETEAFF
- | TRBJ1-1 | TRBD1 | TRBV27 | 11 | TGTGCCAGCAGCGATCGACAGGGTGCTTTCTTT | CASSDRQGAFF
- | TRBJ1-1 | TRBD1 | TRBV5-1 | 16 | TGCGCCAGCAGCTCGTCCCGGGACAGGGGCGGGACTGAAGCTTTCTTT | CASSSSRDRGGTEAFF
few | TRBJ2-3 | - | TRBV3-1/TRBV3-2 | 16 | TGTGCCAGCAGCGTATTCGAGCCTAGCGGCACAGATACGCAGTATTTT | CASSVFEPSGTDTQYF
- | TRBJ2-2 | - | TRBV5-4 | 15 | TGTGCCAGCAGCTTGCGCTCGCAGGGGACCGGGGAGCTGTTTTTT | CASSLRSQGTGELFF
- | TRBJ2-1 | - | TRBV5-1 | 15 | TGCGCCAGCAGCTTGGGTCAGGGCTCCTACAATGAGCAGTTCTTC | CASSLGQGSYNEQFF
once | TRBJ2-2 | - | TRBV29-1 | 14 | TGCAGCGTTGACAGGGTCGGTGGCACCGGGGAGCTGTTTTTT | CSVDRVGGTGELFF